This T cell receptor beta chain appears in the sequencing data of a study of shared clonotypes between healthy human individuals (dated by TCRdb to 2020 to 2021). A note on the overall study: A few men and two women, aged 18 to 49 years, made up the cohort. For each donor, three plates each were used for CD4 naive and CD4 memory, two plates were used for CD8 naive, and one plate was used for CD8 memory. Per donor, leukapheresis produced somewhere between about 0.8 and 9 billion PBMCs. Blood TCR repertoires of roughly five healthy adults were deeply sequenced to estimate repertoire size and the extent of clonotype sharing between individuals. To increase sequencing depth and limit assay-specific biases, TCR repertoire library preparation and sequencing were carried out by different laboratories using diverse techniques. What the work shows at the level of the full study, not this receptor alone: When a handful of donors were compared, the shared fraction of clonotypes was about 5.5% for naive CD4, approximately 3.3% for naive CD8, about 2.4% for memory CD4, and approximately 0.4% for memory CD8. Based on pairwise subsampling, the degree of clonotype sharing among donors was expected to be affected by sequencing depth. Naive subsets generally had larger estimated clonotype richness than memory subsets did. Compared with non-shared clonotypes, the clonotypes found in all four sorted-subset donors had higher generation probabilities. Because the study included a small number of donors, the genetic and exposure-history diversity represented was limited. Only blood was sampled, and tissue TCR repertoires likely differ from those in blood. Even with the large sequencing depth, rarefaction of the sorted-subset datasets indicated that sequencing was incomplete.

Using the deep immunoSEQ assay, multiplex PCR amplified TCR CDR3 regions from genomic DNA. For each cell subset, the extracted genomic DNA was distributed evenly across all wells of several immunoSEQ 96-well plates, and each plate served as one replicate. For sorted subsets, about 220 ng of genomic DNA, equivalent to 25,000 to 35,000 T cell genomes, went into each replicate PCR. Purified libraries were measured with a Qubit 3.0 fluorometer, size-checked on a Bioanalyzer 2100, and measured again with the KAPA Library Quantification kit. Every immunoSEQ 96-well plate was sequenced on a dedicated single-read 150-cycle Illumina NextSeq 550 flow cell. The source study handled its data this way. The immunoSEQ output contained only junctional sequences without quality scores, so filtering could not match that applied to full-length reads. To assign V/J genes and CDR3, sequences were annotated using PyIR, a Python wrapper for IgBLAST v1.9, with IMGT germline references. Reads with weak V/J assignments (E-value above 1e-6), missing CDR3, stop codons, out-of-frame junctions, or ambiguous translated residues were removed. A V3J clonotype was defined by an identical inferred V gene, J gene, and CDR3 amino acid sequence. Percentage overlap between repertoires was calculated by dividing the number of shared unique clonotypes by the size of the smaller repertoire. Repertoire richness was assessed with RTK rarefaction, the Chao1 estimator, and Recon v2.1 estimates of unobserved clonotypes. OLGA was used to compute generation probabilities for all TCRbeta clonotypes that the gDNA method yielded from several donors. TCRdb carries this immuneACCESS record with in-frame sequences only. Its versions omit some clonotypes, under half of them owing to an unresolved V gene in the studies checked, with the rest unexplained. That table supplies the V and J calls and clone size; D and trimming were determined from the DNA. Across this sample there are around 510,000 clones, with approximately 95% seen only once. The ten largest account for nearly 0.065% of the sample.

The donors were healthy, HIV-negative adults with no recently reported acute infections or vaccinations. Every donor was a Caucasian adult residing in Nashville, Tennessee, USA. CD4+ T cells were enriched by magnetic negative selection; naive cells were then positively selected on CD45RA, and the negative fraction formed the memory subset. Blood was collected by leukapheresis, and PBMCs were isolated by Ficoll-Histopaque density gradient centrifugation and then cryopreserved in liquid nitrogen vapor phase. Analytical flow cytometry was used to check the purity and quantity of every magnetically sorted T cell population. Each sorted fraction had its genomic DNA isolated and then quantified by UV absorbance on a Nanodrop 2000c. In the case of this clone: Its specific antigen is unknown. Per-nucleotide qualities are absent, and no much larger clonotype sits a single base away.

The V end gives up 3 bases and the J end 6 bases, leaving 1 base in the junction not matched to a gene. The CDR3, from cysteine to phenylalanine, totals 15 residues. Solely the CDR3 DNA is kept, with 45 bases framed from the first base. Looking up the germline V gene yields CDR1 SGHNT and CDR2 YENEEA. Sample: naive CD4+ T cells sorted from blood. The intended sense of this specimen's cell subset or site label: CD45RA+ positively selected. The chain is made from TRBV11-3 and TRBJ2-3; TRBD2 fits 15 bases in the junction. This clonotype originated in a woman aged 25 to 39 in good health. The bases read TGTGCCAGCAGCTTTGGGACTAGCGGGAGGGATACGCAGTATTTT. Its protein reads: CASSFGTSGRDTQYF.